This entry concerns a single T cell receptor beta chain. The data stem from a study of blood T cell repertoires in COVID-19. Study summary: Samples came from the United States, Italy and Spain, spanning acute and convalescent COVID-19. From T cells, B-cell-depleted T cells, or PBMCs came the material, which was cDNA or gDNA.

CDR3 length: 12 amino acids. V was trimmed by 3 bases and J by 6 bases, leaving 9 bases between them. The germline gives CDR1 DFQATT, CDR2 SNEGSKA (reference sequence). The authors' processing: Quantification of nucleated cells was approximated via reference gene primer amplification. Using immunoSEQ multiplex PCR, the repertoire was profiled, and TCRdb retains in-frame clones only, with some absent. V, J and clone size derive from that table, while D and trimming were established from the DNA sequence. The table lists more than 60,000 clones, roughly 87% of them singletons. The sequenced material came from peripheral blood. The receptor's source is a woman aged 45-65 years with active COVID-19. The chain uses TRBV20-1 and TRBJ2-1; unclear D gene. The CDR3 is CSASSGTNEQFF. The CDR3 DNA follows: TGCAGTGCTAGTTCAGGAACCAATGAGCAGTTCTTC.